This record concerns one TCR beta chain sequence. This entry belongs to a study of blood T cell repertoires in COVID-19. The overall study: T cells, B-cell-depleted T cells, or PBMCs supplied cDNA or gDNA.

Data came from immunoSEQ multiplex PCR; TCRdb stores just in-frame clones and leaves some out. The sample lists approximately 170,000 clones; around 91% were seen once. The V end was cut by 0 bases, the J end by 2 bases, with 15 bases between. CDR1 is LGHNA and CDR2 is YNFKEQ in the germline V gene. The CDR3 has 17 residues. Individuals drawn from around 24 US areas were roughly 18 to 95 years old. Source material: PBMCs or T cells enriched from blood (not recorded which). This rearrangement joins TRBV4-2 to TRBJ2-3, with D hard to call. This sequence was found in a woman aged 18-29 years who had recovered from COVID-19. As DNA, the CDR3 is TGTGCCAGCAGCCAAGATCTGAGTGACTTAAACACAGATACGCAGTATTTT. Residues: CASSQDLSDLNTDTQYF.